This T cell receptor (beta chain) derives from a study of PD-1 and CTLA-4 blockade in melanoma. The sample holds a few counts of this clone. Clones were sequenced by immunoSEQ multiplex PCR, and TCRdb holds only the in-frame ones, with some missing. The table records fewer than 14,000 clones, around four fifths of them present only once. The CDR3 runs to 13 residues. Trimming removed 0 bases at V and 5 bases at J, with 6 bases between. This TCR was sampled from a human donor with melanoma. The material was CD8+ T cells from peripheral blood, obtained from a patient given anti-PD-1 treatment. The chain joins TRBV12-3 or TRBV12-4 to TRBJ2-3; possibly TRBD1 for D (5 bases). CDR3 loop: CASSLAGQDTQYF. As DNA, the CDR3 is TGTGCCAGCAGTTTAGCGGGGCAAGATACGCAGTATTTT.